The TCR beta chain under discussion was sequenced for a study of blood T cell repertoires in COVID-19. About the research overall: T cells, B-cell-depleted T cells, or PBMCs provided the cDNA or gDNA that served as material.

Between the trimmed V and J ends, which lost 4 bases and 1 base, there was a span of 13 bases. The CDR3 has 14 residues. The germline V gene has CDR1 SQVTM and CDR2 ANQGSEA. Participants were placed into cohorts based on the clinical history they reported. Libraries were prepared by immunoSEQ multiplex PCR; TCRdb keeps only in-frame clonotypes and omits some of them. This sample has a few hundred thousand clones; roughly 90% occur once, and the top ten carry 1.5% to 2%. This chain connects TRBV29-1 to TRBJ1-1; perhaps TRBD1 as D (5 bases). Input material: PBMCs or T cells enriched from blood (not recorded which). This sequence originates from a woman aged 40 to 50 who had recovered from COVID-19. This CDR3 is CSVAGLRSNTEAFF. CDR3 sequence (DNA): TGCAGCGTTGCAGGGCTAAGATCGAACACTGAAGCTTTCTTT.